A single sample is the source of the 16 T cell receptor beta chains below, sequenced in a study of shared clonotypes between healthy human individuals (dated by TCRdb to 2020 to 2022). Libraries were prepared through the immunoSEQ multiplex PCR assay. The table was pulled from immuneACCESS by TCRdb, which kept in-frame rearrangements only. Such tables lose some clones; where checked, under half of the loss comes from unresolved V genes, and the rest has no known cause. The sample table contains about 670,000 clones; only one count was recorded for around 72% of them. Approximately 1.8% of the sample belongs to the ten largest clones. Sequenced input: memory CD4+ T cells sorted from blood. The label giving this sample's cell subset or site can be read as: CD45RA-negative fraction. All receptors come from a woman under 40 in good health.

J is TRBJ2-7 and V is TRBV5-4; 8 bases are a match to TRBD2. V gave up 4 bases and J gave up 3 bases; unmatched junction bases: 6. The CDR3 loop spans 14 amino acids. The germline V gene encodes CDR1 SGHNT and CDR2 YYREEE (reference sequence). In nucleotides, the CDR3 is TGTGCCAGCAGCGTAACTAGCGGCAACTACGAGCAGTACTTC. Residues: CASSVTSGNYEQYF. The variable domain in full, with the rest retrieved from reference TRBV5-4 and TRBJ2-7, is ETGVTQSPTHLIKTRGQQVTLRCSSQSGHNTVSWYQQALGQGPQFIFQYYREEENGRGNFPPRFSGLQFPNYSSELNVNALELDDSALYLCASSVTSGNYEQYFGPGTRLTVT.

The CDR3 sequence is CASSGAGGTEAFF. In nucleotides, the CDR3 is TGTGCCAGCAGCGGCGCGGGCGGCACTGAAGCTTTCTTT. The J gene is TRBJ1-1, the V gene TRBV6-6; D gene ambiguous. This CDR3 comprises 13 residues. Trimming removed 6 bases at V and 4 bases at J, with 12 bases between. The germline V gene has CDR1 MNHNY and CDR2 SVGAGI (reference sequence).

The V call is TRBV7-9, the J call TRBJ1-1; unclear D gene. V was shortened by 3 bases and J by 6 bases, with 11 bases between the two germline ends. Germline V gene sequence: CDR1 SEHNR, CDR2 FQNEAQ (reference sequence). The CDR3 consists of 13 residues. In DNA, the CDR3 is TGTGCCAGCAGCTTGAGAGAACCCCCTGAAGCTTTCTTT. Translated: CASSLREPPEAFF.

This chain connects TRBV28 to TRBJ2-3, with 8 bases aligning to TRBD2. This CDR3 has 15 residues. CDR1 and CDR2 (germline): MDHEN, SYDVKM. V dropped 2 bases and J dropped 2; count of bases not matched to a gene: 3. CDR3 residues: CASSLAGGTTDTQYF. The CDR3 DNA sequence: TGTGCCAGCAGTTTAGCGGGAGGTACCACAGATACGCAGTATTTT.

V gene TRBV28 combines with J gene TRBJ1-2; 9 bases fit TRBD1. The CDR3 consists of 17 residues. V lost 7 bases and J lost 0; bases outside the gene matches: 12. The V gene's germline CDR1 is MDHEN and CDR2 SYDVKM. Here the CDR3 reads CASTKDRGRVTNYGYTF. The CDR3 DNA reads as TGTGCCAGCACAAAGGACAGGGGTAGAGTTACTAACTATGGCTACACCTTC.

The chain recombines TRBV5-1 with TRBJ1-1; D may be TRBD1 (5 bases). This CDR3 contains 18 residues. V was clipped by 0 bases and J by 3 bases, with 21 bases between them. The V gene's germline CDR1 is SGHRS and CDR2 YFSETQ. The CDR3 spells CASSLELGRRGWDTEAFF. The CDR3 DNA reads as TGCGCCAGCAGCTTGGAGTTGGGAAGGAGGGGTTGGGACACTGAAGCTTTCTTT.

This chain connects TRBV27 to TRBJ2-5, with unresolved D. Looked up from germline, CDR1 is MNHEY and CDR2 is SMNVEV (reference sequence). V lost 6 bases and J 6 bases, leaving 17 bases between the germline ends. The CDR3 contains 14 residues. The CDR3 DNA follows: TGTGCCAGCAGGACCTGGGGTCAGTCTAAGACCCAGTACTTC. It specifies CASRTWGQSKTQYF.

V gene TRBV19 combines with J gene TRBJ1-5; a possible D gene is TRBD1 (5 bases). V was trimmed by 5 bases and J by 7 bases, leaving 15 bases between them. The CDR3 spans 14 residues. Per the germline V gene, CDR1 is LNHDA and CDR2 is SQIVND (reference sequence). CDR3 region: CASSWAAGGQPQHF. The CDR3 nucleotides read TGTGCCAGTAGTTGGGCAGCCGGGGGGCAGCCCCAGCATTTT.

The chain links TRBV5-1 to TRBJ2-2; D is perhaps TRBD2 (5 bases). The CDR3 is 16 residues long. Between the trimmed V and J ends, which lost 3 bases and 8 bases, there was a span of 20 bases. Germline CDR1 and CDR2: SGHRS and YFSETQ. The CDR3 DNA is TGCGCCAGCAGCTCCTTCGGTCTGGACTTTAGTGGGGAGCTGTTTTTT. This codes for CASSSFGLDFSGELFF.

The V gene is TRBV29-1, the J gene TRBJ2-1; 13 bases fit TRBD2. V gave up 6 bases and J gave up 9 bases; unmatched junction bases: 17. The CDR3 has 17 residues. Germline V gives CDR1 SQVTM, CDR2 ANQGSEA. CDR3 loop: CSVTRRLAGGPSGEQFF. The CDR3 nucleotides read TGCAGCGTGACACGGAGACTAGCGGGAGGTCCCTCGGGTGAGCAGTTCTTC.

There are a few counts of this clone. The chain is built from TRBV7-2 and TRBJ2-5; D gene ambiguous. The germline V gene has CDR1 SGHTA and CDR2 FQGNSA. The V and J ends lost 5 bases and 3 bases respectively, with 7 bases between them. The CDR3 length is 12 residues. CDR3 sequence (DNA): TGTGCCAGCAGCCCACTGAAAGAGACCCAGTACTTC. It translates to CASSPLKETQYF. Together with reference TRBV7-2 and TRBJ2-5, the CDR3 gives the full variable domain: GAGVSQSPSNKVTEKGKDVELRCDPISGHTALYWYRQSLGQGLEFLIYFQGNSAPDKSGLPSDRFSAERTGGSVSTLTIQRTQQEDSAVYLCASSPLKETQYFGPGTRLLVL.

The rearrangement joins TRBV19 to TRBJ2-7; D is tentatively TRBD1 or TRBD2 (5 bases each). This CDR3 has 15 residues. Trimming took off 3 bases at V and 6 bases at J, with 18 bases between the two ends. CDR1 is LNHDA, CDR2 SQIVND, per germline (reference sequence). CDR3 DNA sequence: TGTGCCAGTAGTATTTCCGGGTTTAAGAGGGGCGAGCAGTACTTC. Translating it yields CASSISGFKRGEQYF.

This sequence joins TRBV19 and TRBJ2-1; TRBD2 might be the D (6 bases). The CDR3 loop spans 14 amino acids. The germline gives CDR1 LNHDA, CDR2 SQIVND (reference sequence). V was clipped by 4 bases and J by 8 bases, with 15 bases between them. The CDR3 sequence is CASSKVEGLDEQFF. The DNA for the CDR3 is TGTGCCAGTAGTAAGGTTGAGGGACTGGATGAGCAGTTCTTC.

This sequence joins TRBV10-1 and TRBJ2-3; 9 bases are shared with TRBD1. Germline CDR1 and CDR2: WNHNN and SYGVQD (reference sequence). The CDR3 spans 16 residues. V was pared by 2 bases and J by 6 bases, with 9 bases of the junction left unmatched. In DNA form, the CDR3 reads TGCGCCAGCAGTGAGGCTTCCGGGACAGGGCTCGATACGCAGTATTTT. Protein sequence: CASSEASGTGLDTQYF.

V is TRBV19 and J is TRBJ1-3; D is undetermined. The germline gives CDR1 LNHDA, CDR2 SQIVND (reference sequence). The CDR3 is 15 amino acids. Trimming cost V 2 bases and J 0 bases, with 8 bases left between them. The CDR3 sequence: CASSINGDSGNTIYF. Written as DNA, the CDR3 is TGTGCCAGTAGTATAAATGGGGACTCTGGAAACACCATATATTTT.

This clone was counted ten times or more. This CDR3 is CATSRVLGQGEKLFF. The CDR3 nucleotides are TGTGCCACCAGCAGAGTTTTAGGACAGGGTGAAAAACTGTTTTTT. The chain employs TRBV15 and TRBJ1-4; 8 bases line up with TRBD1. The CDR3 contains 15 residues. In germline, CDR1 is LNHNV, CDR2 YYDKDF (reference sequence). V trimming: 1 base; J trimming: 7 bases; junction bases outside the gene matches: 5.